Presented here are 4 T cell receptor beta chains from one specimen sequenced in a study of identical twins. A single record per CDR3 protein comes from TCRdb applying MiXCR to the 5' RACE reads. The top ten hold 0.48% of the sample, which has 450,000 to 600,000 distinct CDR3 sequences, about a fifth seen once. The sample also formed part of further work on yellow fever vaccine responses in identical twins.

Sequenced input: CD4+ T cells sorted from blood. All receptors derive from a woman aged 18-30 years in good health.

This clonotype has a handful of counts. V is TRBV7-9 and J is TRBJ2-3, with 8 bases fitting TRBD1. Trimming took 6 bases from V and 4 from J; bases not matched to a gene: 9. The CDR3 runs to 15 residues. The germline CDR1 and CDR2 sequences are SEHNR and FQNEAQ (reference sequence). The CDR3 protein is CASSLRQGNADTQYF. DNA of the CDR3: TGTGCCAGCAGTTTAAGACAGGGGAACGCAGATACGCAGTATTTT. The full variable domain, with the rest looked up from reference TRBV7-9 and TRBJ2-3, is DTGVSQNPRHKITKRGQNVTFRCDPISEHNRLYWYRQTLGQGPEFLTYFQNEAQLEKSRLLSDRFSAERPKGSFSTLEIQRTEQGDSAMYLCASSLRQGNADTQYFGPGTRLTVL.

This clonotype was seen a few times. The chain couples TRBV10-3 to TRBJ1-1; D remains ambiguous. There are 12 residues in the CDR3. CDR1 and CDR2 from the germline V gene are ENHRY and SYGVKD. V lost 2 bases to trimming and J lost 11 bases, with 12 bases between them. The CDR3 reads CAISEMPGAAFF. The DNA for the CDR3 is TGTGCCATCAGTGAGATGCCGGGTGCGGCTTTCTTT.

In its sample, this clonotype was seen many times. V gene TRBV6-2 or TRBV6-3 combines with J gene TRBJ2-1, with D possibly called TRBD1 or TRBD2 (5 bases each). This CDR3 has 14 residues. CDR1 is MNHEY, CDR2 SVGEGT, per germline. V was pared by 0 bases and J by 5 bases, with 8 bases between. The CDR3 DNA sequence: TGTGCCAGCAGTTACTCGGGACCCCACAATGAGCAGTTCTTC. This sequence encodes CASSYSGPHNEQFF.

Ten or more counts support this clonotype. The chain combines TRBV15 with TRBJ2-3; D unclear. CDR1 and CDR2 (germline): LNHNV, YYDKDF (reference sequence). The CDR3 extends over 13 amino acids. The V and J ends lost 7 bases and 2 bases respectively, with 10 bases between them. DNA for the CDR3: TGTGCCACCAACCGCCGAACCACAGATACGCAGTATTTT. It is translated as CATNRRTTDTQYF.